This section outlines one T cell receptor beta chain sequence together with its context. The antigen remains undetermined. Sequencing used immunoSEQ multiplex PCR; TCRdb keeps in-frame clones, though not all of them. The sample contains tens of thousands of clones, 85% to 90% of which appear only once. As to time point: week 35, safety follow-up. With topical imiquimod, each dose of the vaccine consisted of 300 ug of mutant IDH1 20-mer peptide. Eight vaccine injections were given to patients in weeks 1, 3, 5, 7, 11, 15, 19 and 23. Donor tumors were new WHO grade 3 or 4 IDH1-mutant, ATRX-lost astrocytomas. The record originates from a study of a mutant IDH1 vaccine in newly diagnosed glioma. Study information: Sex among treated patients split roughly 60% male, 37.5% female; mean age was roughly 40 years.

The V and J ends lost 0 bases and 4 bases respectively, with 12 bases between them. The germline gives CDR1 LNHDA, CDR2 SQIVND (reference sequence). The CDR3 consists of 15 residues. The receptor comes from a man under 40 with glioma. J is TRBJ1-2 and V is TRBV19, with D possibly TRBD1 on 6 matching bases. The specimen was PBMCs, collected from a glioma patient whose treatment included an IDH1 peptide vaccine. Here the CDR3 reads CASSIDRDNLYGYTF. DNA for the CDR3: TGTGCCAGTAGTATAGATCGGGACAACCTCTATGGCTACACCTTC. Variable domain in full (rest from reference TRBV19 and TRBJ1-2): DGGITQSPKYLFRKEGQNVTLSCEQNLNHDAMYWYRQDPGQGLRLIYYSQIVNDFQKGDIAEGYSVSREKKESFPLTVTSAQKNPTAFYLCASSIDRDNLYGYTFGSGTRLTVV.